Given below is one TCR beta chain in context. Its specificity is unknown. This record comes from a study of beta chain features in type 1 diabetes. A CD45RO/CCR7/CD25/CD127/CD95/CD27 panel sorted naive, central memory, regulatory and stem cell-like memory CD4+ cells. Every bit of the isolated RNA underwent reverse transcription, so sequencing read expressed TCRB transcripts. Only in-frame clones appear in the TCRdb table, and some are missing; sequencing was by immunoSEQ multiplex PCR. This sample yields some 290,000 clones, of which about 13% are seen a single time; 0.015% to 0.02% belongs to the top ten. Points from the study as a whole: The naive, central memory and Treg TCRB repertoires of patients appeared to be more similar to one another than those of healthy donors. TCRB CDR3s from Type 1 diabetes patients were moderately but significantly shorter in all four CD4+ subsets.

The CDR3 extends over 16 amino acids. Germline values: CDR1 MDHEN, CDR2 SYDVKM. V lost 5 bases to trimming and J lost 3 bases; unmatched junction nucleotides: 8. Sequencing was done on a sample of naive CD4+ T cells from blood. This clonotype was obtained from a man aged 25 to 40 with type 1 diabetes. The chain links TRBV28 to TRBJ2-3; 10 bases are shared with TRBD2. The chain's CDR3 is CASSDLAGAGTDTQYF. In DNA, the CDR3 is TGTGCCAGCAGTGACCTAGCGGGAGCGGGGACAGATACGCAGTATTTT. The full variable domain, completed using reference TRBV28 and TRBJ2-3, is DVKVTQSSRYLVKRTGEKVFLECVQDMDHENMFWYRQDPGLGLRLIYFSYDVKMKEKGDIPEGYSVSREKKERFSLILESASTNQTSMYLCASSDLAGAGTDTQYFGPGTRLTVL.